This T cell receptor (beta chain) came from a study of cytomegalovirus exposure and HLA in healthy donors. Amplification used 60 Vbeta primers and 13 Jbeta primers. Original data processing: Among the unique TCR beta chains that a later analysis counted, about 85 million in all, roughly 11 million were shared. Clones were read by immunoSEQ multiplex PCR, and TCRdb kept only the in-frame ones, dropping some. Clone size and the V and J calls come from that table; the DNA yielded D and trimming. This sample's clone table lists just over 20,000 clones. The CDR3 contains 13 residues. Germline lookup yields CDR1 SGHTS and CDR2 YDEGEE. Trimming left V 7 bases short and J 4 bases short, with 15 bases between. Concerning this clone: The antigen remains unidentified.

Whole-study results and caveats: The authors later found most CMV-associated TCR beta chains appeared HLA-restricted. Earlier results showed most TCR beta V segments being productive about 87% or about 30% of the time. The authors enumerated 164 TCR beta chains as linked to cytomegalovirus.

This TCR was sampled from a man aged 60 to 75 in good health and CMV-seropositive. The V call is TRBV5-8, the J call TRBJ2-7; D remains unclear. The specimen was PBMCs. The CDR3 nucleotides read TGTGCCAGCGCAAACTCGGTGCGATACGAGCAGTACTTC. Protein: CASANSVRYEQYF. Together with reference TRBV5-8 and TRBJ2-7, the CDR3 gives the full variable domain: EAGVTQSPTHLIKTRGQQATLRCSPISGHTSVYWYQQALGLGLQFLLWYDEGEERNRGNFPPRFSGRQFPNYSSELNVNALELEDSALYLCASANSVRYEQYFGPGTRLTVT.